The entry that follows covers one T cell receptor beta chain sequence. Its matching antigen is unknown. A much more abundant neighbour one base away suggests this may be a read error. This entry is derived from a study of T cells in Graves' hyperthyroidism and ophthalmopathy. Amplification of TCR beta CDR3 regions was performed using RNA transcripts as template. With the HTBI primer set, the TCR CDR3 went through a first round of RT-PCR. MiXCR, applied by TCRdb to the multiplex PCR reads, yields one record per CDR3 protein. This sample carries about 420,000 distinct CDR3 sequences, roughly 13% of them seen once, and the ten largest clones take 5.3%. Study-wide results and limits: The model identified upcoming ophthalmopathy a median approximately 6.5 months ahead of onset.

Input material: blood. The clonotype originates from a woman younger than 30 with Graves' hyperthyroidism.

CDR3 coding DNA: TGTGCCAGCAGTCCCCAGGACGTCACTGAAGCTTCCTTT. It translates to CASSPQDVTEASF. The rearrangement links TRBV27 to TRBJ1-1; the D is unclear. The CDR3 covers 13 residues. Germline-derived CDR1 and CDR2 are MNHEY and SMNVEV (reference sequence).